This T cell receptor beta chain was captured by sequencing in a study of OX40 agonist ivuxolimab in advanced cancers. The CDR3 has 15 amino acids. V was cut by 7 bases and J by 3 bases, with 15 bases left in between. Germline-derived CDR1 and CDR2 are LNHDA and SQIVND (reference sequence). The repertoire was sequenced with immunoSEQ multiplex PCR; TCRdb's copy has only in-frame clones and lacks some. The data show some 70,000 clones, around 93% seen once. The chain uses TRBV19 and TRBJ1-4; D is undetermined. The sequence was collected from an adult with an advanced solid tumor such as melanoma, head and neck, liver or kidney cancer. The sequenced sample was CD4+ or CD8+ T cells sorted from blood, obtained in a trial of the OX40 agonist ivuxolimab. CDR3: CASTAPTVSNEKLFF. As DNA, the CDR3 is TGTGCCAGTACGGCACCCACGGTATCTAATGAAAAACTGTTTTTT.